This T cell receptor beta chain derives from a study of cytomegalovirus exposure and HLA in healthy donors. About the study: Prior work identified some 120 million unique TCR beta sequences in roughly 180 million T cells. Regarding the study as a whole: Previously analyzed data showed that most TCR beta V segments were productive at a frequency of about 90% or about 30%. Researchers catalogued some 160 TCR beta chains as cytomegalovirus-associated.

J lost 1 base, V lost 4 bases, and 5 bases had no gene match. Germline loops: CDR1 LNHDA, CDR2 SQIVND (reference sequence). CDR3 size: 15 residues. About this clone itself: Its cognate antigen is unknown.

It was with 60 Vbeta and 13 Jbeta primers that the PCR ran. The data were produced by immunoSEQ multiplex PCR, yet TCRdb's version contains in-frame clones alone and is incomplete. The listing contains some 39,000 clones. The chain is built from TRBV19 and TRBJ1-1; 8 nucleotides match TRBD1. Sequenced sample: PBMCs. This TCR derives from a male donor in good health and CMV-seronegative. The CDR3 DNA reads as TGTGCCAGTAGTAGACAGGGGAAGGGGAACACTGAAGCTTTCTTT. Its protein product is CASSRQGKGNTEAFF.